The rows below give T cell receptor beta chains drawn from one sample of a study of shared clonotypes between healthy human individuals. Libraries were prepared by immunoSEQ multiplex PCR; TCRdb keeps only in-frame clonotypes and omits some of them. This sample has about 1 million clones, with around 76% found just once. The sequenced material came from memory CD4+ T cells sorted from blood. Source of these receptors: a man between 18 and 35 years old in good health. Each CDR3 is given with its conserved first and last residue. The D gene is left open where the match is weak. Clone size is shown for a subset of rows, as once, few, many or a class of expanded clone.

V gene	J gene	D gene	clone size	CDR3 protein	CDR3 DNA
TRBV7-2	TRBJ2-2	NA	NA	CASRDVSTGELFF	TGTGCCAGCAGGGACGTAAGCACCGGGGAGCTGTTTTTT
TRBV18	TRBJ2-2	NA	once	CASSPSGGTGELFF	TGTGCCAGCTCACCCTCCGGGGGCACCGGGGAGCTGTTTTTT
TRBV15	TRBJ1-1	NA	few	CATSRGDKNTEAFF	TGTGCCACCAGCAGAGGAGACAAGAACACTGAAGCTTTCTTT
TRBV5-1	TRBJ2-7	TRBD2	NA	CASRGGGASYEQYF	TGCGCCAGCAGAGGCGGGGGGGCCTCCTACGAGCAGTACTTC
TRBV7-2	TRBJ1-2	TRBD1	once	CASSLDQGALNYGYTF	TGTGCCAGCAGCTTAGATCAGGGGGCGCTTAACTATGGCTACACCTTC
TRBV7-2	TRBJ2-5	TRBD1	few	CATTGGKRETQYF	TGTGCCACCACAGGGGGAAAAAGGGAGACCCAGTACTTC
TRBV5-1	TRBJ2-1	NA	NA	CASSLQDPKNEQFF	TGCGCCAGCAGCCTACAGGACCCTAAGAATGAGCAGTTCTTC
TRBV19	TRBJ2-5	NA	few	CASSPLTGRVQETQYF	TGTGCCAGTAGTCCTTTGACAGGTAGGGTCCAAGAGACCCAGTACTTC
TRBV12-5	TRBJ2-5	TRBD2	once	CASGSWTSGRGETQYF	TGTGCTAGTGGTTCCTGGACTAGCGGGAGAGGTGAGACCCAGTACTTC
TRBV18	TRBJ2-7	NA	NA	CASSPGSYEQYF	TGTGCCAGCTCACCCGGGAGTTACGAGCAGTACTTC
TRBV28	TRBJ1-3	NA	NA	CATGQSLRNTIYF	TGTGCCACCGGACAGAGTTTAAGAAACACCATATATTTT
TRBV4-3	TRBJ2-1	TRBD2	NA	CASSLRLAGSHEQFF	TGCGCCAGCAGCCTCCGACTAGCGGGGAGCCATGAGCAGTTCTTC
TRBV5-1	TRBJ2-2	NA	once	CASSLYGRELGELFF	TGCGCCAGCAGCTTGTACGGGAGAGAACTCGGGGAGCTGTTTTTT
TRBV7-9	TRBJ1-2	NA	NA	CASSSQLYGYTF	TGTGCCAGCAGCTCGCAACTGTATGGCTACACCTTC
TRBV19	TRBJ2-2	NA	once	CASSIERGTGELFF	TGTGCCAGTAGTATAGAGCGGGGCACCGGGGAGCTGTTTTTT
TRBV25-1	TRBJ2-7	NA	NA	CASSGRSSYEQYF	TGTGCCAGCAGTGGCAGGAGCTCCTACGAGCAGTACTTC
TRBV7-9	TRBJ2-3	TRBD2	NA	CASSYGTSGKLRTDTQYF	TGTGCCAGCAGCTACGGTACTAGCGGGAAACTACGCACAGATACGCAGTATTTT
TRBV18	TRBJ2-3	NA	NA	CASSARTRTDTQYF	TGTGCCAGCTCAGCTCGAACACGCACAGATACGCAGTATTTT
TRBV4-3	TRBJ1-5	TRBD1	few	CASSQEYLGTGGGQPQHF	TGCGCCAGCAGCCAGGAGTACTTAGGGACAGGGGGCGGCCAGCCCCAGCATTTT
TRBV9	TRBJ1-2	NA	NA	CASSVAPERPEIYGYTF	TGTGCCAGCAGCGTAGCACCCGAACGGCCCGAGATTTATGGCTACACCTTC
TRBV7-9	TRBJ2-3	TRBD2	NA	CASSRRGLAGRTDTQYF	TGTGCCAGCAGCAGACGGGGGCTAGCGGGCCGCACAGATACGCAGTATTTT
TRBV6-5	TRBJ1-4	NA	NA	CASSSSGGAEKLFF	TGTGCCAGCAGCTCTTCGGGCGGGGCAGAAAAACTGTTTTTT
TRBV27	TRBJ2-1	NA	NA	CASSLQRISSYNEQFF	TGTGCCAGCAGTTTACAGCGGATTAGCTCCTACAATGAGCAGTTCTTC
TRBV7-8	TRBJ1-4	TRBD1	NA	CASSLILQGATEKLFF	TGTGCCAGCAGCTTGATTTTACAGGGGGCTACTGAAAAACTGTTTTTT
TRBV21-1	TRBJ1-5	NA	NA	CASNTVGFCNQPQHF	TGTGCCAGCAACACAGTGGGATTTTGCAATCAGCCCCAGCATTTT
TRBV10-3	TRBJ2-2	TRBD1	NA	CAISGQGSTGELFF	TGTGCCATCAGTGGACAGGGGAGCACCGGGGAGCTGTTTTTT
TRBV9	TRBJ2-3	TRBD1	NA	CASSPRGGQGGDTQYF	TGTGCCAGCAGCCCACGCGGCGGACAGGGAGGAGATACGCAGTATTTT
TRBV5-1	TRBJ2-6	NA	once	CASTPQPGSGANVLTF	TGCGCCAGCACACCACAGCCGGGGTCAGGGGCCAACGTCCTGACTTTC
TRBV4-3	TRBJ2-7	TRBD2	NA	CASSQGTSGIYEQYF	TGCGCCAGCAGCCAGGGGACTAGCGGGATCTACGAGCAGTACTTC
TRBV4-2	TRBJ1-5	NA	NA	CASSQAGRSNSNQPQHF	TGTGCCAGCAGCCAAGCCGGGCGGAGCAATAGCAATCAGCCCCAGCATTTT
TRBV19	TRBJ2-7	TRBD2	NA	CASSPVGSGRYEQYF	TGTGCCAGTAGCCCCGTGGGGAGCGGGAGATACGAGCAGTACTTC
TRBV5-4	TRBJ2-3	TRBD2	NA	CASSSGLAPTDTQYF	TGTGCCAGCAGCTCGGGACTAGCCCCCACAGATACGCAGTATTTT
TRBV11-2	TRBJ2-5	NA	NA	CASSQLSGSPGETQYF	TGTGCCAGCAGCCAACTAAGCGGGTCACCCGGGGAGACCCAGTACTTC
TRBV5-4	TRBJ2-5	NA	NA	CASSLERNKGETQYF	TGTGCCAGCAGCTTGGAGAGAAACAAGGGAGAGACCCAGTACTTC
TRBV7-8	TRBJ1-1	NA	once	CASSLAAVLNTEAFF	TGTGCCAGCAGCTTAGCGGCGGTTCTCAACACTGAAGCTTTCTTT